The 10 T cell receptor beta chains in this list originate from one sample, sequenced in a study of blood T cells in healthy people across ages. It was with a sample-barcoded 5' primer and a J-beta primer mix that a second PCR of roughly 7 to 11 cycles was run. One entry per CDR3 protein results from TCRdb running MiXCR on the 5' RACE reads. The sample has about 1.7 million distinct CDR3 sequences, approximately 28% seen once. The sample comprised blood. The source is a woman under 40 in good health.

This clonotype was counted ten times or more. The V gene is TRBV6-6, the J gene TRBJ1-5, with unresolved D. With 3 bases removed from V and 6 bases from J, the gap between germline ends came to 9 bases. The germline V gene has CDR1 MNHNY and CDR2 SVGAGI (reference sequence). CDR3 size: 13 residues. The DNA for the CDR3 is TGTGCCAGCAGTTATAGGGAGACTCAGCCCCAGCATTTT. This gives the protein CASSYRETQPQHF.

This clonotype was counted between two and nine times. The chain links TRBV6-6 to TRBJ1-5; D is ambiguous. The CDR3 consists of 12 residues. V was pared by 2 bases and J by 4 bases, with 3 bases between. The germline CDR1 and CDR2 sequences are MNHNY and SVGAGI (reference sequence). The CDR3 protein is CASSYQNQPQHF. The CDR3 DNA reads TGTGCCAGCAGTTACCAAAATCAGCCCCAGCATTTT.

This clonotype was recorded once. The chain links TRBV28 to TRBJ2-3; D is unresolved. This CDR3 has 13 amino acids. CDR1 is MDHEN, CDR2 SYDVKM, per germline. V gave up 6 bases and J gave up 6 bases, with 13 bases separating them. CDR3 nucleotides: TGTGCCAGCAGCCCTACATGGGTGGATACGCAGTATTTT. Translating gives CASSPTWVDTQYF.

To note about this clonotype: A much larger clone differs by one base, so this may be a read error. The chain combines TRBV4-1 with TRBJ2-7; maybe TRBD2 (5 bases). The CDR3 contains 15 residues. Germline CDR1 reads MGHRA; CDR2 reads YSYEKL. Trimming left V 1 base short and J 5 bases short, with 15 bases between. The CDR3 region has the DNA TGCGCCAGCAGCCAAGGGACCATCAGTAGCGACGAGCAGTACTTC. Translated, it gives CASSQGTISSDEQYF.

This clonotype has ten or more counts. This chain joins TRBV7-2 and TRBJ2-6; D assignment may be TRBD1 or TRBD2 (7 bases each). CDR1 SGHTA and CDR2 FQGNSA come from the germline V gene. Trimming removed 0 bases at V and 2 bases at J, with 11 bases between. CDR3 size: 17 residues. CDR3 sequence (DNA): TGTGCCAGCAGCTTAGCGGGAGGGGGCGCTGGGGCCAACGTCCTGACTTTC. Translated: CASSLAGGGAGANVLTF.

The chain has TRBV7-2 and TRBJ2-1; possible D gene TRBD2, 6 bases. This CDR3 is built from 15 residues. Germline V lookup: CDR1 SGHTA, CDR2 FQGNSA. V lost 4 bases and J lost 6, with 16 bases in between. CDR3 nucleotides: TGTGCCAGCAGCTCCCACGGGAGTTTGCCCAATGAGCAGTTCTTC. It encodes CASSSHGSLPNEQFF.

In the case of this clonotype: Relative to the germline gene, one junction end is altered; a read error may explain this. The rearrangement links TRBV4-3 to TRBJ2-1; D perhaps matches TRBD2 (6 bases). Germline V gene sequence: CDR1 LGHNA, CDR2 YSLEER. The CDR3 extends over 15 amino acids. CDR3 amino acids: CANSQDQRGGNEQFF. Written as DNA, the CDR3 is TGCGCCAACAGCCAAGATCAAAGGGGAGGAAATGAGCAGTTCTTC.

This clonotype was observed a handful of times. The chain employs TRBV20-1 and TRBJ2-7; TRBD2 matches 14 bases. J gave up 2 bases and V 6 bases, and 6 bases lay outside the gene matches. There are 15 residues in the CDR3. CDR1 is DFQATT and CDR2 is SNEGSKA in the germline V gene (reference sequence). CDR3 DNA sequence: TGCAGTGCCGTTCGACTAGCGGGAGGGCCCTACGAGCAGTACTTC. Protein: CSAVRLAGGPYEQYF.

This rearrangement joins TRBV18 to TRBJ2-1; 7 bases align to TRBD2. This CDR3 has 17 residues. The ends lost 4 bases at V and 2 bases at J; junction bases unmatched: 11. In germline, CDR1 is KGHSH, CDR2 LQKENI. The CDR3 is CASSQSSGGNPYNEQFF. CDR3 nucleotides: TGTGCCAGCTCACAATCTAGCGGAGGGAATCCCTACAATGAGCAGTTCTTC.

Ten or more counts support this clonotype. This rearrangement joins TRBV6-5 to TRBJ2-7; TRBD1 might be the D (6 bases). V was clipped by 7 bases and J by 0 bases, with 16 bases between them. The V gene's germline CDR1 is MNHEY and CDR2 SVGAGI. This CDR3 is built from 15 residues. CDR3 nucleotide sequence: TGTGCCAGCACCGCGGACAGAGGAAGCTCCTACGAGCAGTACTTC. Residues: CASTADRGSSYEQYF.